Listed below are T cell receptor beta chains from one sample, sequenced in a study of CD8 T cells in Susac syndrome. TCRdb reprocessed the immunoSEQ multiplex PCR reads with MiXCR, giving one entry per CDR3 protein. The sample comprises roughly 200,000 distinct CDR3 sequences, 85% to 95% of which are singletons, and approximately 0.08% rests with the top ten. The sequencing sample was made of CD4+ T cells from PBMCs. The origin of the receptors is a human donor with multiple sclerosis. Each CDR3 is given with its conserved first and last residue. Each record gives: J gene, D gene, clone size, CDR3 length, V gene, CDR3 DNA, CDR3 protein. A D gene is named only where the DNA matches it firmly. Clone size is shown for a subset of rows, as once, few, many or a class of expanded clone.

TRBJ1-6 . . 12 TRBV5-6 TGTGCCAGCAGCTTGGTTCAATCACCCCTCCACTTT CASSLVQSPLHF
TRBJ1-2 . . 12 TRBV20-1 TGCAGTGCTTTCAGGGGCAACTATGGCTACACCTTC CSAFRGNYGYTF
TRBJ1-1 TRBD1 . 13 TRBV30 TGTGCCTGGAACAGGGGGTGGGACACTGAAGCTTTCTTT CAWNRGWDTEAFF
TRBJ2-1 TRBD2 . 16 TRBV9 TGTGCCAGCAGCGCTACCGGGACTAGCGGGTACAATGAGCAGTTCTTC CASSATGTSGYNEQFF
TRBJ1-1 TRBD1 . 12 TRBV29-1 TGCAGCGTTCAGGGGGCGCGGATAGGAGCTTTCTTT CSVQGARIGAFF
TRBJ2-3 . . 14 TRBV25-1 TGTGCCAGCAGTGAAAAGATTAGCACAGATACGCAGTATTTT CASSEKISTDTQYF
TRBJ2-3 . . 16 TRBV4-2 TGTGCCAGCAGCCAAGATCTTGGGCTAGCAACAGATACGCAGTATTTT CASSQDLGLATDTQYF
TRBJ2-1 . . 15 TRBV15 TGTGCCACCTCTTGGAGGCGCAGGGAAGGGAATGAGCAGTTCTTC CATSWRRREGNEQFF
TRBJ1-1 . . 15 TRBV7-2 TGTGCCAGCAGCTTACAAGGGGGTCCCTACACTGAAGCTTTCTTT CASSLQGGPYTEAFF
TRBJ1-1 . . 13 TRBV11-2 TGTGCCAGCAGTCCCGCCTTGAACACTGAAGCTTTCTTT CASSPALNTEAFF
TRBJ2-7 TRBD1 . 14 TRBV29-1 TGCAGCGTTGGAGAGCGGGACAGGGTACACGAGCAGTACTTC CSVGERDRVHEQYF
TRBJ1-2 . . 10 TRBV30 TGTGCCTGGAGGAACTATGGCTACACCTTC CAWRNYGYTF
TRBJ1-6 . . 14 TRBV3-1 TGTGCCAGCAGCCCCCAGGGTGGGAGATCACCCCTCCACTTT CASSPQGGRSPLHF
TRBJ1-5 . . 16 TRBV12-3/TRBV12-4 TGTGCCAGCAGTTTGTGGGCACACCGGGGCAATCAGCCCCAGCATTTT CASSLWAHRGNQPQHF
TRBJ1-2 TRBD1 . 16 TRBV3-1 TGTGCCAGCAGCCAAGATCTTGCGGACAGGGATAGTGGCTACACCTTC CASSQDLADRDSGYTF
TRBJ1-1 . . 9 TRBV29-1 TGCAGCGTTGCGCCGGACGCTTTCTTT CSVAPDAFF
TRBJ2-7 . once 17 TRBV23-1 TGCGCCAGCAGTCAACCACCGCGAAGGGGGGCCCCCTACGAGCAGTACTTC CASSQPPRRGAPYEQYF
TRBJ2-7 . . 15 TRBV30 TGTGCCTGGAGTGTACCCCGACATCGGAGTGGGGAGCAGTACTTC CAWSVPRHRSGEQYF
TRBJ2-7 . . 14 TRBV3-1 TGTGCCAGCAGCCAAACAGAAGTCCCCTACGAGCAGTACTTC CASSQTEVPYEQYF